This T cell receptor beta chain was obtained from a study of glioma-infiltrating T cells after dendritic cell vaccination. V dropped 2 bases and J dropped 14 bases, with 23 bases sitting between them. The germline gives CDR1 SGHDN, CDR2 FVKESK. The CDR3 totals 15 residues. This clone was recorded a few times. Data came from immunoSEQ multiplex PCR; TCRdb stores just in-frame clones and leaves some out. The sample consists of about 38,000 clones, 82% of them appearing once. The clonotype was recovered from a human donor with glioblastoma. The sample was blood, taken before dendritic cell vaccination. The chain has TRBV14 and TRBJ2-3, with D perhaps TRBD2 (7 bases). The CDR3: CASSQRWSGGRLLYF. The CDR3 coding sequence is TGTGCCAGCAGCCAAAGGTGGTCGGGGGGCCGCCTACTGTATTTT. The entire variable domain, with the rest obtained from reference TRBV14 and TRBJ2-3, is as follows: EAGVTQFPSHSVIEKGQTVTLRCDPISGHDNLYWYRRVMGKEIKFLLHFVKESKQDESGMPNNRFLAERTGGTYSTLKVQPAELEDSGVYFCASSQRWSGGRLLYFGPGTRLTVL.